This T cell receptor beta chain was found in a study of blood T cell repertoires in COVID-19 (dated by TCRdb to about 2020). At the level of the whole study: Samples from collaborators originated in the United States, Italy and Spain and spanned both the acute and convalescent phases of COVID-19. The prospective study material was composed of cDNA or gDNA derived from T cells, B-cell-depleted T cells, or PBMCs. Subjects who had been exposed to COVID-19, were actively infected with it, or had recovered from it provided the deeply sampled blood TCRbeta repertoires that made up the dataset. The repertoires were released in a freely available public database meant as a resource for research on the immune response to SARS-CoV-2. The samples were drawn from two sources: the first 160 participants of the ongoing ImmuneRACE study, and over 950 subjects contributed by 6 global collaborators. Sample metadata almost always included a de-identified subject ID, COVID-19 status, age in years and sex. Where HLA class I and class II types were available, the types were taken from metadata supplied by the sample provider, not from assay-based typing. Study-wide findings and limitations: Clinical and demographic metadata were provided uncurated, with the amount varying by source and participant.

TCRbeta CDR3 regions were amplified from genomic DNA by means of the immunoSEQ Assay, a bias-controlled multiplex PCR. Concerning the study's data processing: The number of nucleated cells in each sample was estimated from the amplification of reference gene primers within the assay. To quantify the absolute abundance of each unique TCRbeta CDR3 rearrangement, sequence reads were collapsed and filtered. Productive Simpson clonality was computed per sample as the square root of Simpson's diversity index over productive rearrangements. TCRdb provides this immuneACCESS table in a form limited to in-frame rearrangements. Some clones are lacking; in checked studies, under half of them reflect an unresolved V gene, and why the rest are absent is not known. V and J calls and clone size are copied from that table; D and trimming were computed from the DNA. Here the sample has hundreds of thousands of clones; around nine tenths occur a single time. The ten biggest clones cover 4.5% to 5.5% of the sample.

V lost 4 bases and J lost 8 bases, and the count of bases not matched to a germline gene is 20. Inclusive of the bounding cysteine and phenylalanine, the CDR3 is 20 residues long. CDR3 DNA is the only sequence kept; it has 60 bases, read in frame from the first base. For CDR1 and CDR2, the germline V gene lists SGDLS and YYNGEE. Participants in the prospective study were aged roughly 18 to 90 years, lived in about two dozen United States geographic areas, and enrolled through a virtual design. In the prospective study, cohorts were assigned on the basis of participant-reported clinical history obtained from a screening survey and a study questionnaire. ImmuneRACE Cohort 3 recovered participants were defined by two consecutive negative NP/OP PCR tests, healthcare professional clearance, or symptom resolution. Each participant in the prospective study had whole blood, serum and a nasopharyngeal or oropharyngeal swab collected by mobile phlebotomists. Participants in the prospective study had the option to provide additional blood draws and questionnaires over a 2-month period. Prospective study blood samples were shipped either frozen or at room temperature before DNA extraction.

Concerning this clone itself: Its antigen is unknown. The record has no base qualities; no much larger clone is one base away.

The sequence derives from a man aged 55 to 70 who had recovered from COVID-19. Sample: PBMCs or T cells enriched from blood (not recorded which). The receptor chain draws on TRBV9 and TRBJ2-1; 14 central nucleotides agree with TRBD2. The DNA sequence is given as TGTGCCAGCAGCTCACCCGCCGGGACTAGCGGGAGCCTACCCTGGGATGAGCAGTTCTTC. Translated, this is CASSSPAGTSGSLPWDEQFF.